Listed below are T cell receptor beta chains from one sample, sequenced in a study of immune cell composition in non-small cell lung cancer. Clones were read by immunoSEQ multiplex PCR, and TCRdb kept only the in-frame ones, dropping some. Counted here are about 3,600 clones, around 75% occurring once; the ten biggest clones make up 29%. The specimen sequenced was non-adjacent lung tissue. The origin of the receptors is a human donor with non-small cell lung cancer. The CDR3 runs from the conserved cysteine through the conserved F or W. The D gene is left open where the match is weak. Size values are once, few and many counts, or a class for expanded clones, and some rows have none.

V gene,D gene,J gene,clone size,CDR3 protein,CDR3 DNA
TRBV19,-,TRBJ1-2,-,CASSIGGVYGYTF,TGTGCCAGTAGTATAGGCGGGGTCTATGGCTACACCTTC
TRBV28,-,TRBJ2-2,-,CAHGESPNTGELFF,TGTGCCCACGGGGAGTCCCCGAACACCGGGGAGCTGTTTTTT
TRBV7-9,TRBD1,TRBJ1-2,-,CASSPGQRYGYTF,TGTGCCAGCAGTCCGGGACAGCGCTATGGCTACACCTTC
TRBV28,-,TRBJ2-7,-,CASSFRLRSGEQYF,TGTGCCAGCAGTTTCCGTCTACGGTCGGGGGAGCAGTACTTC
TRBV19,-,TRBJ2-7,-,CASRRALGFLGEQYF,TGTGCCAGTAGAAGAGCTCTAGGATTTCTTGGAGAGCAGTACTTC
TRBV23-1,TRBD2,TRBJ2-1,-,CASSRRGGRDNEQFF,TGCGCCAGCAGTCGCCGGGGCGGGAGGGACAATGAGCAGTTCTTC
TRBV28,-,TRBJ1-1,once,CASLGGSNTEAFF,TGTGCCAGCCTGGGGGGGAGCAACACTGAAGCTTTCTTT
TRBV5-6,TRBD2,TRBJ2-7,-,CASSVGLAGYEQYF,TGTGCCAGCAGTGTAGGACTAGCGGGCTACGAGCAGTACTTC
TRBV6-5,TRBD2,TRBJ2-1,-,CASSYGSTSGSVQFF,TGTGCCAGCAGTTACGGCTCAACTAGCGGGAGTGTGCAGTTCTTC
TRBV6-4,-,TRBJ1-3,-,CASSPGSSGNTIYF,TGTGCCAGCAGCCCTGGGAGCTCTGGAAACACCATATATTTT
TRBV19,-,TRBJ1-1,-,CASSTSQGNTEAFF,TGTGCCAGTAGTACGTCTCAGGGAAACACTGAAGCTTTCTTT
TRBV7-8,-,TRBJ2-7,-,CASSLNSGTGYEQYF,TGTGCCAGCAGCCTAAATAGCGGAACCGGGTACGAGCAGTACTTC
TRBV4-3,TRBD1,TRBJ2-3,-,CASSPTGTGVTDTQYF,TGCGCCAGCAGCCCAACCGGGACAGGGGTCACAGATACGCAGTATTTT
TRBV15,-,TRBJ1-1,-,CATSKKGGEGTEAFF,TGTGCCACCAGCAAGAAAGGAGGGGAGGGCACTGAAGCTTTCTTT
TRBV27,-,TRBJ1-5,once,CATKPNSNQPQHF,TGTGCCACGAAACCTAATAGCAATCAGCCCCAGCATTTT
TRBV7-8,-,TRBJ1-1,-,CASSLGETEAFF,TGTGCCAGCAGCTTAGGTGAGACTGAAGCTTTCTTT
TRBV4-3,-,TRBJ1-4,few,CASSQERQTNEKLFF,TGCGCCAGCAGCCAAGAAAGACAGACTAATGAAAAACTGTTTTTT
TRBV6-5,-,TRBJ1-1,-,CASSSSRGNTEAFF,TGTGCCAGCAGTTCCTCTCGAGGAAACACTGAAGCTTTCTTT
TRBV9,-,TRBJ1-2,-,CASSAGTVGGIYGYTF,TGTGCCAGCAGCGCTGGGACGGTCGGAGGGATCTATGGCTACACCTTC
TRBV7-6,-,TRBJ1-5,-,CASSPQGVGQPQHF,TGTGCCAGCAGCCCACAGGGAGTTGGTCAGCCCCAGCATTTT
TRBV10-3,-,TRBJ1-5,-,CAIMGAEGQPQHF,TGTGCCATCATGGGGGCAGAGGGCCAGCCCCAGCATTTT
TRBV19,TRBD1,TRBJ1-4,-,CASSTRQGSGEKLFF,TGTGCCAGTAGTACTCGACAGGGATCAGGTGAAAAACTGTTTTTT
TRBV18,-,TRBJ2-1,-,CASSPTATSGYNEQFF,TGTGCCAGCTCACCGACAGCGACTTCAGGCTACAATGAGCAGTTCTTC
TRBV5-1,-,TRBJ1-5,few,CASSLQPGGDQPQHF,TGCGCCAGCAGCTTGCAGCCGGGGGGCGATCAGCCCCAGCATTTT
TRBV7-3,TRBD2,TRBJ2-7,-,CASSLEGREGSYEQYF,TGTGCCAGCAGCTTAGAGGGCAGGGAGGGGTCCTACGAGCAGTACTTC
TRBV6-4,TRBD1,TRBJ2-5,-,CARGTAQETQYF,TGTGCCAGGGGGACAGCACAAGAGACCCAGTACTTC
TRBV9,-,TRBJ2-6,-,CASSTNSQGTHFSGANVLTF,TGTGCCAGCAGCACGAATTCCCAGGGGACCCACTTCTCTGGGGCCAACGTCCTGACTTTC
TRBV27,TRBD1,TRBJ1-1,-,CASRDRDFEAFF,TGTGCCAGCAGGGACAGGGATTTCGAAGCTTTCTTT
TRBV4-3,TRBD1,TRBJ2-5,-,CASSHRQGRGETQYF,TGCGCCAGCAGCCATCGACAGGGCCGAGGAGAGACCCAGTACTTC
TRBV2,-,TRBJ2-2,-,CASTVEGAITGELFF,TGTGCCAGCACGGTGGAGGGGGCTATAACCGGGGAGCTGTTTTTT
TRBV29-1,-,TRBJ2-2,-,CSVAPGLTGELFF,TGCAGCGTTGCGCCAGGTCTCACCGGGGAGCTGTTTTTT
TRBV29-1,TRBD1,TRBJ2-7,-,CSVGEEDDPGQESYGLGEQYF,TGCAGCGTTGGAGAGGAGGACGATCCGGGACAGGAATCCTATGGATTGGGGGAGCAGTACTTC
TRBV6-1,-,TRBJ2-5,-,CASSEGQIQETQYF,TGTGCCAGCAGTGAAGGGCAGATCCAAGAGACCCAGTACTTC
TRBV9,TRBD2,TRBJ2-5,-,CASSVDDGLAGVETQYF,TGTGCCAGCAGCGTAGATGACGGACTAGCGGGAGTCGAGACCCAGTACTTC
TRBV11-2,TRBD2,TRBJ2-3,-,CASSFLREAGDTQYF,TGTGCCAGCAGCTTCCTGCGGGAGGCCGGGGATACGCAGTATTTT
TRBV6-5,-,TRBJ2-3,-,CASSRAQAFTDTQYF,TGTGCCAGCAGTAGAGCACAGGCCTTCACAGATACGCAGTATTTT
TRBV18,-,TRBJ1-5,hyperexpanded,CASSPSAVPQHF,TGTGCCAGCTCACCAAGCGCAGTGCCCCAGCATTTT
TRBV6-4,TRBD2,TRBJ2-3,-,CASSDRPAGGDTQYF,TGTGCCAGCAGTGACCGCCCAGCGGGGGGAGATACGCAGTATTTT
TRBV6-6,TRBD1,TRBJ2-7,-,CASSPGQGYYEQYF,TGTGCCAGCAGCCCCGGACAGGGATACTACGAGCAGTACTTC
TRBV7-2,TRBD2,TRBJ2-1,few,CASSLGRDYRYNEQFF,TGTGCCAGCAGCTTAGGACGGGACTACCGGTACAATGAGCAGTTCTTC
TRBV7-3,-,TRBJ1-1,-,CASSLGGSTEAFF,TGTGCCAGCAGCTTAGGGGGGAGCACTGAAGCTTTCTTT
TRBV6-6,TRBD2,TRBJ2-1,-,CASRRTRESNEQFF,TGTGCCAGCAGACGGACTAGGGAGAGCAATGAGCAGTTCTTC
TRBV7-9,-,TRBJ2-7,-,CASSLDGLGHEQYF,TGTGCCAGCAGCTTAGACGGTCTAGGCCACGAGCAGTACTTC
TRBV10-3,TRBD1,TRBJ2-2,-,CAIGSGQGNTGELFF,TGTGCCATCGGCTCGGGACAGGGTAATACCGGGGAGCTGTTTTTT
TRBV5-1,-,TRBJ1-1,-,CASSSRGGAEAFF,TGCGCCAGCAGCTCCAGAGGGGGGGCTGAAGCTTTCTTT
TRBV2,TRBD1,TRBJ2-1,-,CASRVGWDSSYNEQFF,TGTGCCAGCAGGGTAGGGTGGGACAGCTCCTACAATGAGCAGTTCTTC
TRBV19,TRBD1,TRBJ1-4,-,CASMEPRGTGGEKLFF,TGTGCCAGTATGGAGCCCCGGGGGACAGGGGGCGAAAAACTGTTTTTT
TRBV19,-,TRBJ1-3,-,CASGKGNTIYF,TGTGCCAGCGGTAAGGGAAACACCATATATTTT
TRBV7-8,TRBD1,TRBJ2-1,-,CASSLGGRGSYNEQFF,TGTGCCAGCAGCCTAGGGGGCAGGGGCTCCTACAATGAGCAGTTCTTC
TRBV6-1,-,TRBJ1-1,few,CASSDEGNTEAFF,TGTGCCAGCAGTGATGAGGGGAACACTGAAGCTTTCTTT
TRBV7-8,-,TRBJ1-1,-,CASSYQQNTEAFF,TGTGCCAGCAGCTACCAACAAAACACTGAAGCTTTCTTT
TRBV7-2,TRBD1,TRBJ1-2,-,CASSLGQGRYYGYTF,TGTGCCAGCAGCTTAGGACAGGGGCGATACTATGGCTACACCTTC
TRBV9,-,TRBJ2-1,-,CASSVAERVNEQFF,TGTGCCAGCAGCGTAGCTGAGAGGGTTAATGAGCAGTTCTTC
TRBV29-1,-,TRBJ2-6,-,CSVVRGSSLAGANVLTF,TGCAGCGTTGTACGGGGAAGTTCTCTGGCTGGGGCCAACGTCCTGACTTTC
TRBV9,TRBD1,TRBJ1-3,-,CASSPDRLLSGNTIYF,TGTGCCAGCAGCCCGGACAGGCTGCTCTCTGGAAACACCATATATTTT
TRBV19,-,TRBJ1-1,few,CASSIVGGANTEAFF,TGTGCCAGTAGTATTGTAGGGGGGGCGAACACTGAAGCTTTCTTT
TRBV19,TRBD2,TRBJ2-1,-,CASSSRTSGLNEQFF,TGTGCCAGTAGTTCACGGACTAGCGGACTAAATGAGCAGTTCTTC
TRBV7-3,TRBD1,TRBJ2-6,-,CASSGQGAGANVLTF,TGTGCCAGCAGCGGACAGGGGGCTGGGGCCAACGTCCTGACTTTC
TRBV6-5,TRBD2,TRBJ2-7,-,CASSSAGGRTYEQYF,TGTGCCAGCAGTTCCGCGGGAGGGCGGACCTACGAGCAGTACTTC
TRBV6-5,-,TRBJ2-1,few,CASSSGLLSSQFF,TGTGCCAGCAGCTCGGGACTCCTCTCATCGCAGTTCTTC